This TCR beta chain was documented in a study of control samples from healthy donors and cancer patients (TCRdb year 2020). Clipping removes 6 bases from V and 0 bases from J, with 5 as the unmatched junction base count. CDR3 length: 15 amino acids, cysteine to phenylalanine. The sequence is cut down to CDR3 DNA, 45 bases in frame from base 1. Per the germline V gene, MDHEN is the CDR1 and SYDVKM is the CDR2. Library preparation used the immunoSEQ multiplex PCR assay. The table was pulled from immuneACCESS by TCRdb, which kept in-frame rearrangements only. Such tables lose some clones; where checked, under half of the loss comes from unresolved V genes, and the rest has no known cause. Across this sample there are around 30,000 clones, with roughly 93% seen only once. Over 10% of the sample rests with the top ten. Notes on this clone: No cognate antigen has been identified for it. The input lacks base qualities; no much larger clone sits a single base away.

Sequenced material: PBMCs. The receptor chain draws on TRBV28 and TRBJ1-1, and 9 bases in between align with TRBD1. The TCR was taken from a man between 45 and 60 years old with lung cancer. The CDR3 loop reads CASSRGQGLNTEAFF. Here is the DNA: TGTGCCAGCAGCCGCGGACAGGGGTTGAACACTGAAGCTTTCTTT.